A selection of T cell receptor beta chains follows, all from one sample in a study of cytomegalovirus exposure and HLA in healthy donors. Only in-frame clones appear in the TCRdb table, and some are missing; sequencing was by immunoSEQ multiplex PCR. There are 180,000 or so clones in the sample; more than 60% occur only once, and roughly 3% lies in the top ten. Sequencing used PBMCs. The receptors stem from a female donor in good health and CMV-seronegative. The CDR3 runs from the conserved cysteine through the conserved F or W. The D gene is left open where the match is weak. Size is stated for part of the rows, as once, few or many counts, or as a class when the clone is expanded.

CDR3aa: CASSWDTEQFF; CDR3nt: TGTGCCAGCAGTTGGGACACTGAGCAGTTCTTC; d_gene: .; v_gene: TRBV27; j_gene: TRBJ2-1; abundance: .
CDR3aa: CSSSESAYEQYF; CDR3nt: TGTTCCAGCAGTGAGTCCGCCTACGAGCAGTACTTC; d_gene: .; v_gene: TRBV7-9; j_gene: TRBJ2-7; abundance: few
CDR3aa: CASSQTGQRYYEQYF; CDR3nt: TGTGCCAGCAGCCAAACAGGACAGAGGTACTACGAGCAGTACTTC; d_gene: .; v_gene: TRBV7-2; j_gene: TRBJ2-7; abundance: .
CDR3aa: CASAYVGVGGELFF; CDR3nt: TGTGCCAGCGCCTACGTCGGGGTTGGCGGGGAGCTGTTTTTT; d_gene: .; v_gene: TRBV27; j_gene: TRBJ2-2; abundance: .
CDR3aa: CASRRQGTRNEKLFF; CDR3nt: TGTGCCAGCAGGAGACAGGGTACAAGGAATGAAAAACTGTTTTTT; d_gene: TRBD1; v_gene: TRBV28; j_gene: TRBJ1-4; abundance: .
CDR3aa: CASSIQVRNQPQHF; CDR3nt: TGTGCCAGTAGTATACAGGTGCGCAATCAGCCCCAGCATTTT; d_gene: .; v_gene: TRBV19; j_gene: TRBJ1-5; abundance: once
CDR3aa: CASSLGTGSVANEKLFF; CDR3nt: TGTGCCAGCAGCTTAGGGACAGGGAGTGTCGCTAATGAAAAACTGTTTTTT; d_gene: TRBD1; v_gene: TRBV11-2; j_gene: TRBJ1-4; abundance: .
CDR3aa: CASSPTGSYNSPLHF; CDR3nt: TGTGCCAGTAGCCCGACAGGGTCCTATAATTCACCCCTCCACTTT; d_gene: TRBD1; v_gene: TRBV19; j_gene: TRBJ1-6; abundance: .
CDR3aa: CARSNRTATKSSYNSPLHF; CDR3nt: TGTGCCAGAAGTAACCGGACAGCCACTAAGAGCTCCTATAATTCACCCCTCCACTTT; d_gene: .; v_gene: TRBV5-3; j_gene: TRBJ1-6; abundance: .
CDR3aa: CASSATSGGAREQFF; CDR3nt: TGTGCCAGCAGCGCAACTAGCGGGGGGGCTCGAGAGCAGTTCTTC; d_gene: TRBD2; v_gene: TRBV7-6; j_gene: TRBJ2-1; abundance: once
CDR3aa: CASSLDWGQGKEGEAFF; CDR3nt: TGTGCCAGCAGCTTGGATTGGGGACAGGGGAAGGAAGGTGAAGCTTTCTTT; d_gene: TRBD1; v_gene: TRBV5-6; j_gene: TRBJ1-1; abundance: .
CDR3aa: CASSRLTGGVYGYTF; CDR3nt: TGTGCCAGCAGCCGACTGACAGGGGGCGTCTATGGCTACACCTTC; d_gene: TRBD1; v_gene: TRBV7-3; j_gene: TRBJ1-2; abundance: .
CDR3aa: CAWSVGQGAGQPQHF; CDR3nt: TGTGCCTGGAGTGTAGGACAGGGGGCAGGTCAGCCCCAGCATTTT; d_gene: TRBD1; v_gene: TRBV30; j_gene: TRBJ1-5; abundance: once
CDR3aa: CASSSYSRAPIYGYTF; CDR3nt: TGTGCCAGCAGTTCTTACAGCCGCGCGCCCATCTATGGCTACACCTTC; d_gene: .; v_gene: TRBV28; j_gene: TRBJ1-2; abundance: .
CDR3aa: CASSVGLAGGHEQYF; CDR3nt: TGTGCCAGCAGCGTAGGACTAGCGGGGGGACACGAGCAGTACTTC; d_gene: TRBD2; v_gene: TRBV5-6; j_gene: TRBJ2-7; abundance: .
CDR3aa: CASSPSGETDTQYF; CDR3nt: TGTGCCAGCAGCCCAAGCGGGGAAACAGATACGCAGTATTTT; d_gene: TRBD2; v_gene: TRBV7-3; j_gene: TRBJ2-3; abundance: .
CDR3aa: CASQPPNRGINEQFF; CDR3nt: TGTGCCAGCCAACCTCCGAACAGGGGGATCAATGAGCAGTTCTTC; d_gene: TRBD1; v_gene: TRBV2; j_gene: TRBJ2-1; abundance: once
CDR3aa: CASSPGQGYNEQFF; CDR3nt: TGTGCCAGCTCACCCGGACAGGGGTACAATGAGCAGTTCTTC; d_gene: TRBD1; v_gene: TRBV18; j_gene: TRBJ2-1; abundance: once
CDR3aa: CASSLARGQNTEAFF; CDR3nt: TGTGCCAGCAGCTTAGCGAGAGGACAGAACACTGAAGCTTTCTTT; d_gene: .; v_gene: TRBV7-2; j_gene: TRBJ1-1; abundance: .
CDR3aa: CSSGRGNTEAFF; CDR3nt: TGCAGCTCCGGGAGGGGAAACACTGAAGCTTTCTTT; d_gene: .; v_gene: TRBV29-1; j_gene: TRBJ1-1; abundance: once
CDR3aa: CAISEGLAGGTGELFF; CDR3nt: TGTGCCATCAGCGAGGGACTAGCGGGGGGCACCGGGGAGCTGTTTTTT; d_gene: TRBD2; v_gene: TRBV10-3; j_gene: TRBJ2-2; abundance: .
CDR3aa: CAWSRGRATDTQYF; CDR3nt: TGTGCCTGGAGTCGGGGGAGGGCTACAGATACGCAGTATTTT; d_gene: TRBD2; v_gene: TRBV30; j_gene: TRBJ2-3; abundance: few
CDR3aa: CASSESVGQGPSGANVLTF; CDR3nt: TGCGCCAGCAGTGAGTCGGTCGGACAGGGACCCTCTGGGGCCAACGTCCTGACTTTC; d_gene: TRBD1; v_gene: TRBV10-1; j_gene: TRBJ2-6; abundance: .
CDR3aa: CASSMGQGGIFLPMNTEAFF; CDR3nt: TGTGCCAGTAGTATGGGACAGGGGGGCATATTCCTTCCGATGAACACTGAAGCTTTCTTT; d_gene: TRBD1; v_gene: TRBV19; j_gene: TRBJ1-1; abundance: .
CDR3aa: CASIAGGYYGYTF; CDR3nt: TGTGCCAGCATCGCAGGGGGCTACTATGGCTACACCTTC; d_gene: TRBD1; v_gene: TRBV2; j_gene: TRBJ1-2; abundance: .
CDR3aa: CASSLDANSYNTEAFF; CDR3nt: TGTGCCAGCAGCTTAGATGCAAACTCTTACAACACTGAAGCTTTCTTT; d_gene: .; v_gene: TRBV7-6; j_gene: TRBJ1-1; abundance: .